Listed here are 3 T cell receptor beta chains from one sample, sequenced in a study of control samples from healthy donors and cancer patients. TCRdb keeps only in-frame clones here, not all; method: immunoSEQ multiplex PCR. The profile covers roughly 76,000 clones, with about 93% appearing a single time and about 5% taken by the ten largest. The sequenced sample was blood. These receptors came from a woman aged 18-29 years in good health.

The J gene is TRBJ2-7, the V gene TRBV7-2; TRBD1 matches at 8 bases. The CDR3 sequence is 15 residues long. V lost 7 bases, J lost 5 bases, and 13 bases stayed unmatched. Germline V gene sequence: CDR1 SGHTA, CDR2 FQGNSA. CDR3 in amino acids: CASTLGDRKGNEQYF. As DNA, the CDR3 is TGTGCCAGCACCCTGGGGGACAGGAAGGGGAACGAGCAGTACTTC. The variable domain in full, with the rest retrieved from reference TRBV7-2 and TRBJ2-7, is GAGVSQSPSNKVTEKGKDVELRCDPISGHTALYWYRQSLGQGLEFLIYFQGNSAPDKSGLPSDRFSAERTGGSVSTLTIQRTQQEDSAVYLCASTLGDRKGNEQYFGPGTRLTVT.

The V and J genes are TRBV2 and TRBJ2-7, with 8 bases lining up with TRBD1. The germline gives CDR1 SNHLY, CDR2 FYNNEI. V gave up 7 bases and J gave up 6 bases; unmatched junction bases: 11. The CDR3 extends over 14 amino acids. In DNA, the CDR3 is TGTGCCAGCAACCCCGACAGGGGTGGGTTCGAGCAGTACTTC. The encoded protein is CASNPDRGGFEQYF.

The DNA of the CDR3 is TGTGCCAGCAGTTTAGTCCTAGGGACCCAGAACACTGAAGCTTTCTTT. Its protein is CASSLVLGTQNTEAFF. The chain employs TRBV27 and TRBJ1-1, with D tentatively TRBD1 (5 bases). There are 16 residues in the CDR3. V lost 2 bases and J 1 base, leaving 14 bases between the germline ends. Germline V gene sequence: CDR1 MNHEY, CDR2 SMNVEV (reference sequence).